The entry below describes one T cell receptor beta chain. This sample was included in a study of T cells after yellow fever vaccination. Synthesis of TCR cDNA relied on 5'RACE template switching, which attached a universal primer site and UMIs. TCRdb analysed the 5' RACE reads with MiXCR anew, one entry per CDR3 protein. The repertoire holds around 300,000 distinct CDR3 sequences, with about an eighth as singletons. The germline CDR1 and CDR2 sequences are SGHTA and FQGNSA. Deletions cut 4 bases from V and 5 bases from J, with 13 bases between. The CDR3 covers 14 residues. This receptor was obtained from a man aged 25-40 years who received the YFV17D yellow fever vaccine. The sample consisted of CD4+ T cells sorted from PBMCs, taken 45 days after the yellow fever booster vaccination. The rearrangement uses TRBV7-2 and TRBJ2-3; possibly TRBD1 or TRBD2 for D (5 bases each). The CDR3 bases are TGTGCCAGCAGCTGGGGACGGGCGGGAGATACGCAGTATTTT. It encodes CASSWGRAGDTQYF.